These 27 T cell receptor beta chains came from one sample sequenced in a study of control samples from healthy donors and cancer patients. Libraries were prepared by immunoSEQ multiplex PCR; TCRdb keeps only in-frame clonotypes and omits some of them. The table records under 200,000 clones, approximately 96% of them present only once. The sequencing input was blood. The receptor source for this set is a woman aged 30 to 39 in good health.

The rearrangement links TRBV5-1 to TRBJ1-1; tentatively, D is TRBD1 (5 bases). V was cut by 3 bases and J by 0 bases, with 18 bases left in between. The CDR3 has 17 amino acids. The germline V gene encodes CDR1 SGHRS and CDR2 YFSETQ. The CDR3 here is CASSSRQGGTLNTEAFF. The CDR3 region has the DNA TGCGCCAGCAGCTCCCGCCAGGGAGGGACTTTGAACACTGAAGCTTTCTTT.

Comment on this clone: One junction end disagrees with the germline gene, perhaps due to a read error. The CDR3 DNA sequence: TGCGCCAGCAGCTCACCCGAGCGGAGGGGCACGGATACGCAGTATTTT. Amino acid sequence: CASSSPERRGTDTQYF. This chain uses TRBV4-1 with TRBJ2-3; TRBD2 might be the D (6 bases). The CDR3 runs to 16 residues. Germline V gives CDR1 MGHRA, CDR2 YSYEKL.

This sequence joins TRBV6-5 and TRBJ2-4; possible D gene TRBD2, 5 bases. The germline gives CDR1 MNHEY, CDR2 SVGAGI. The CDR3 has 14 residues. The V end lost 2 bases, the J end lost 6 bases, and 11 bases lay between the germline ends. The chain's CDR3 is CASSYEAEGNIQYF. CDR3 sequence (DNA): TGTGCCAGCAGTTACGAGGCTGAGGGAAACATTCAGTACTTC.

The rearrangement links TRBV9 to TRBJ1-6; 9 positions agree with TRBD1. The CDR3 is 16 residues long. In germline, CDR1 is SGDLS, CDR2 YYNGEE. V was pared by 4 bases and J by 7 bases, with 9 bases of the junction left unmatched. Here the CDR3 DNA reads TGTGCCAGCAGCTCCCCAGGGGGGACAGGGAATTCACCCCTCCACTTT. The encoded protein is CASSSPGGTGNSPLHF.

The chain carries TRBV30 and TRBJ2-7; 7 bases agree with TRBD2. The CDR3 sequence is 16 residues long. Trimming cost V 5 bases and J 0 bases; bases outside gene matches: 13. Germline values: CDR1 GTSNPN, CDR2 SVGIG (reference sequence). CDR3 residues: CAWSRLRGTRSYEQYF. CDR3 nucleotide sequence: TGTGCCTGGTCGCGTTTGCGGGGGACCCGCTCCTACGAGCAGTACTTC.

This clone was detected only once. The chain is built from TRBV7-8 and TRBJ1-5; tentatively, D is TRBD1 (5 bases). In germline, CDR1 is SGHVS, CDR2 FQNEAQ. Deletions cut 2 bases from V and 1 base from J, with 18 bases between. The CDR3 is 18 residues long. The CDR3 region is CASSLPRGGTESNQPQHF. The CDR3 coding sequence is TGTGCCAGCAGCTTACCTCGGGGTGGGACGGAAAGCAATCAGCCCCAGCATTTT.

The chain joins TRBV19 to TRBJ2-3; the match to TRBD1 covers 11 bases. This CDR3 contains 15 residues. Per the germline V gene, CDR1 is LNHDA and CDR2 is SQIVND (reference sequence). Trimming removed 5 bases from V and 5 bases from J; junction bases left unmatched: 6. The CDR3 nucleotides read TGTGCCAGTAGTCCGGACAGGGGGCAGGGAGATACGCAGTATTTT. Translation gives CASSPDRGQGDTQYF.

This sequence joins TRBV5-1 and TRBJ1-1, with a tentative D call TRBD1 (5 bases). The CDR3 sequence is 16 residues long. Trimming took off 5 bases at V and 4 bases at J, with 21 bases between the two ends. CDR1 is SGHRS and CDR2 is YFSETQ in the germline V gene. The CDR3 protein is CASSFFLSGGGTEAFF. DNA of the CDR3: TGCGCCAGCAGTTTTTTTCTCTCCGGGGGAGGCACTGAAGCTTTCTTT.

V usage is TRBV19 and J usage is TRBJ2-2, with D unclear. Germline CDR1 and CDR2: LNHDA and SQIVND (reference sequence). V was trimmed by 7 bases and J by 1 base, leaving 10 bases between them. This CDR3 has 14 residues. CDR3 coding DNA: TGTGCCAGTAATGGTGGGATGAACACCGGGGAGCTGTTTTTT. This translates into CASNGGMNTGELFF.

The chain has TRBV27 and TRBJ2-1; 11 bases map to TRBD2. Germline values: CDR1 MNHEY, CDR2 SMNVEV (reference sequence). J was trimmed by 5 bases and V by 5 bases; bases with no gene match: 5. The length of the CDR3 is 15 residues. Here the CDR3 DNA reads TGTGCCAGCAGTATCGGGACTAGCGGTAACAATGAGCAGTTCTTC. Its protein is CASSIGTSGNNEQFF.

The chain couples TRBV5-4 to TRBJ2-5, with D tentatively TRBD1 or TRBD2 (5 bases each). The CDR3 consists of 15 residues. From germline, CDR1 is SGHNT and CDR2 YYREEE (reference sequence). Trimming shortened V by 0 bases and J by 2 bases, and 11 bases separated the two germline ends. The CDR3 DNA reads TGTGCCAGCAGCTTGGTTAGGGACGTACAAGAGACCCAGTACTTC. Translated, it gives CASSLVRDVQETQYF.

This chain uses TRBV13 with TRBJ2-7, with D maybe TRBD2 (5 bases). Deletions cut 2 bases from V and 2 bases from J, with 10 bases between. The CDR3 length is 14 residues. Germline assignment: CDR1 PRHDT and CDR2 FYEKMQ (reference sequence). CDR3 in DNA: TGTGCCAGCAGCTTAAGATACGGGGCCTACGAGCAGTACTTC. This encodes CASSLRYGAYEQYF.

This sequence joins TRBV13 and TRBJ2-2, with D possibly being TRBD1 (5 bases). This CDR3 has 14 amino acids. Germline CDR1 and CDR2: PRHDT and FYEKMQ (reference sequence). V lost 5 bases to trimming and J lost 7 bases, with 14 bases between them. In nucleotides, the CDR3 is TGTGCCAGCAGCACCCTATCAGGGATCGGGGAGCTGTTTTTT. As protein: CASSTLSGIGELFF. The full variable domain, in which reference TRBV13 and TRBJ2-2 provide the parts outside the CDR3, is AAGVIQSPRHLIKEKRETATLKCYPIPRHDTVYWYQQGPGQDPQFLISFYEKMQSDKGSIPDRFSAQQFSDYHSELNMSSLELGDSALYFCASSTLSGIGELFFGEGSRLTVL.

The chain joins TRBV6-5 to TRBJ1-2, with 10 bases fitting TRBD1. The germline V gene has CDR1 MNHEY and CDR2 SVGAGI. The junction had 6 bases not matched to a gene; V was cut back by 6 bases and J by 8 bases. The CDR3 extends over 13 amino acids. CDR3 in amino acids: CASRDRGVKGYTF. DNA for the CDR3: TGTGCCAGCAGGGACAGGGGGGTAAAGGGCTACACCTTC.

A single count supports this clone. This rearrangement joins TRBV18 to TRBJ2-7; 7 bases agree with TRBD1. CDR1 is KGHSH, CDR2 LQKENI, per germline. Trimming at V came to 4 bases and at J to 0 bases, leaving 6 bases not matched to a gene. The CDR3 runs to 15 residues. CDR3 sequence: CASSRGQITSYEQYF. CDR3 sequence (DNA): TGTGCCAGCTCACGGGGACAGATTACCTCCTACGAGCAGTACTTC.

The chain joins TRBV28 to TRBJ2-2; D uncertain. The CDR3 is 14 amino acids. CDR1 and CDR2 (germline): MDHEN, SYDVKM. V was shortened by 1 base and J by 6 bases, with 9 bases between the two germline ends. CDR3 DNA sequence: TGTGCCAGCAGTTTATTGGGGTCGCCCGGGGAGCTGTTTTTT. Translated: CASSLLGSPGELFF. Together with reference TRBV28 and TRBJ2-2, the CDR3 gives the full variable domain: DVKVTQSSRYLVKRTGEKVFLECVQDMDHENMFWYRQDPGLGLRLIYFSYDVKMKEKGDIPEGYSVSREKKERFSLILESASTNQTSMYLCASSLLGSPGELFFGEGSRLTVL.

This clone was seen a few times. CDR3 DNA: TGTGCCAGCAGTGAAAGTGGACTAGCGGGGTTCTTC. The encoded protein is CASSESGLAGFF. This chain joins TRBV6-1 and TRBJ2-1; 11 bases map to TRBD2. V gave up 2 bases and J gave up 15 bases; unmatched junction bases: 3. In germline, CDR1 is MNHNS, CDR2 SASEGT. The CDR3 contains 12 residues.

The J gene is TRBJ1-1, the V gene TRBV11-2, with 8 bases aligning to TRBD1. The V gene's germline CDR1 is SGHAT and CDR2 FQNNGV. V shed 7 bases and J 0 bases; nucleotides not matched to a gene: 7. This CDR3 is built from 15 residues. The CDR3 DNA follows: TGTGCCAGCACCGTCAGGGGGCAGCTGAACACTGAAGCTTTCTTT. Residues: CASTVRGQLNTEAFF.

This chain joins TRBV28 and TRBJ2-1; TRBD1 aligns across 11 bases. This CDR3 spans 15 amino acids. J was trimmed by 3 bases and V by 5 bases; bases with no gene match: 3. Germline V CDR1 and CDR2: MDHEN, SYDVKM. The CDR3 DNA is TGTGCCAGCAGTGTGGACAGGGGGCTCTACAATGAGCAGTTCTTC. Its translation is CASSVDRGLYNEQFF.

As to this clone: One end of the junction varies from germline; a read error may be responsible. The genes are TRBV19 and TRBJ2-7; 10 bases align to TRBD1. The CDR3 has 14 residues. Germline-derived CDR1 and CDR2 are LNHDA and SQIVND (reference sequence). CDR3 in amino acids: CASQLGQGQGYRKF. The CDR3 DNA sequence: TGTGCCAGTCAACTAGGACAGGGACAGGGGTATAGGAAATTC. Full variable domain (outside the CDR3, taken from reference TRBV19 and TRBJ2-7): DGGITQSPKYLFRKEGQNVTLSCEQNLNHDAMYWYRQDPGQGLRLIYYSQIVNDFQKGDIAEGYSVSREKKESFPLTVTSAQKNPTAFYLCASQLGQGQGYRKFGPGTRLTVT.

The V and J genes are TRBV30 and TRBJ1-6; TRBD1 matches 7 bases. With 0 bases clipped from V and 6 bases from J, the junction kept 5 bases outside the gene matches. The germline V gene has CDR1 GTSNPN and CDR2 SVGIG (reference sequence). The CDR3 contains 15 residues. The CDR3 DNA sequence: TGTGCCTGGAGTGTAACGGGACAGACTAATTCACCCCTCCACTTT. Its translation: CAWSVTGQTNSPLHF.

The V call is TRBV11-2, the J call TRBJ1-3, with D tentatively TRBD1 (6 bases). The CDR3 consists of 15 residues. Germline CDR1 reads SGHAT; CDR2 reads FQNNGV. V was shortened by 5 bases and J by 0 bases, with 11 bases between the two germline ends. The CDR3 DNA reads TGTGCCAGCAGCCATAGAGGGGGCTCTGGAAACACCATATATTTT. The encoded protein is CASSHRGGSGNTIYF.

This chain joins TRBV27 and TRBJ1-5; 9 positions agree with TRBD1. With 0 bases clipped from V and 5 bases from J, the junction kept 11 bases outside the gene matches. Per germline, CDR1 MNHEY and CDR2 SMNVEV (reference sequence). The CDR3 totals 18 residues. CDR3 nucleotide sequence: TGTGCCAGCAGTTTATCCGGACAGGGGCCGTATCGGGATCAGCCCCAGCATTTT. This translates into CASSLSGQGPYRDQPQHF.

The chain uses TRBV12-3 or TRBV12-4 and TRBJ2-7; 7 nucleotides align to TRBD2. The CDR3 extends over 13 amino acids. V shed 4 bases and J 7 bases; nucleotides not matched to a gene: 7. DNA of the CDR3: TGTGCCAGCAGTTCGAGCGGGACGGGGGAGCAGTACTTC. This sequence encodes CASSSSGTGEQYF.

The chain links TRBV2 to TRBJ2-5, with TRBD1 matching 8 bases. Per the germline V gene, CDR1 is SNHLY and CDR2 is FYNNEI. With V trimmed by 0 bases and J by 5 bases, 11 bases remained unmatched. The CDR3 is 17 residues long. The CDR3 nucleotides read TGTGCCAGCAGTGAAGCAGTAAACAGGGGGTTGGGTGAGACCCAGTACTTC. Translating gives CASSEAVNRGLGETQYF.

The CDR3: CASSPFREYEKLFF. DNA of the CDR3: TGTGCCAGCAGCCCCTTCAGGGAATATGAAAAACTGTTTTTT. The V call is TRBV28, the J call TRBJ1-4, with TRBD1 as a possible D gene (5 bases). The V and J ends lost 6 bases and 6 bases respectively, with 14 bases between them. The CDR3 has 14 residues. CDR1 and CDR2 from the germline V gene are MDHEN and SYDVKM.

The rearrangement links TRBV28 to TRBJ1-5; D remains ambiguous. Germline CDR1 reads MDHEN; CDR2 reads SYDVKM. Trimming left V 7 bases short and J 9 bases short, with 10 bases between. The CDR3 has 11 amino acids. DNA of the CDR3: TGTGCCAGCAAATGGGAAGGGCCCCAGCATTTT. It is translated as CASKWEGPQHF.